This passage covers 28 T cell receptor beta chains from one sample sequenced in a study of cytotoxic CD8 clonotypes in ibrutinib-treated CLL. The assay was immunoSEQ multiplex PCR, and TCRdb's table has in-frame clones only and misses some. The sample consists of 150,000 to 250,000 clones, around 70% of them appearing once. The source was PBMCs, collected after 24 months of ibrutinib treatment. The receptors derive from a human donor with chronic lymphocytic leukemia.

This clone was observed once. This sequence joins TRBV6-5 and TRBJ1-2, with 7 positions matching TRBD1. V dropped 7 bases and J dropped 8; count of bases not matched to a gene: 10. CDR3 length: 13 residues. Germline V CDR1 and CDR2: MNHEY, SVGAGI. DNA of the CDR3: TGTGCCAGCACGGGACAAGAGGGGGCGGGCTACACCTTC. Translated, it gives CASTGQEGAGYTF.

The CDR3 sequence is CASSPGSPTDTQYF. CDR3 DNA: TGTGCCAGCTCACCGGGTTCCCCCACAGATACGCAGTATTTT. The chain has TRBV18 and TRBJ2-3; no reliable D call. The germline V gene encodes CDR1 KGHSH and CDR2 LQKENI. Trimming took off 3 bases at V and 2 bases at J, with 9 bases between the two ends. The length of the CDR3 is 14 residues.

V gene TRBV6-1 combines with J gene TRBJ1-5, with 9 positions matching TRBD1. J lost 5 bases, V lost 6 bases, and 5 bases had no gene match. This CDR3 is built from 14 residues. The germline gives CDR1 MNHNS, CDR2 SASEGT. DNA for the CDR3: TGTGCCAGCAGCCCAGGACAGGGGCATCAGCCCCAGCATTTT. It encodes CASSPGQGHQPQHF.

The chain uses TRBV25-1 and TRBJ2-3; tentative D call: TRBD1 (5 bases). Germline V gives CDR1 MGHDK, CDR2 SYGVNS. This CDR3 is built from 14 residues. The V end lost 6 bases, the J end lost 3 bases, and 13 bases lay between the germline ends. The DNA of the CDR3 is TGTGCCAGCAGGGGGCGCGTTACAACAGATACGCAGTATTTT. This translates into CASRGRVTTDTQYF.

CDR3 region: CASSYGRPTNYGYTF. The CDR3 DNA reads TGTGCCAGCAGTTACGGTCGGCCGACTAACTATGGCTACACCTTC. The chain carries TRBV6-5 and TRBJ1-2, with D unclear. This CDR3 region has 15 residues. Germline assignment: CDR1 MNHEY and CDR2 SVGAGI. The germline V and J ends were trimmed by 2 bases and 0 bases, with 10 bases remaining between them.

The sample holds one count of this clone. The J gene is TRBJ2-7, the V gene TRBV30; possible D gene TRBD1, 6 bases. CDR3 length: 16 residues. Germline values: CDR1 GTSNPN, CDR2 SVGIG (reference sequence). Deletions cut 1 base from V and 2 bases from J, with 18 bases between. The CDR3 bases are TGTGCCTGGAGTGAGGGGAAAGGGACATTTACCTACGAGCAGTACTTC. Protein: CAWSEGKGTFTYEQYF.

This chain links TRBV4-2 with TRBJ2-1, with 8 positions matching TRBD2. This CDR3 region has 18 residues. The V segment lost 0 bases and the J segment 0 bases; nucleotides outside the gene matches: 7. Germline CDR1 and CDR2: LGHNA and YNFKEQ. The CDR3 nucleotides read TGTGCCAGCAGCCAAGAGGGTAGCGGGGTGGTCTCCTACAATGAGCAGTTCTTC. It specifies CASSQEGSGVVSYNEQFF.

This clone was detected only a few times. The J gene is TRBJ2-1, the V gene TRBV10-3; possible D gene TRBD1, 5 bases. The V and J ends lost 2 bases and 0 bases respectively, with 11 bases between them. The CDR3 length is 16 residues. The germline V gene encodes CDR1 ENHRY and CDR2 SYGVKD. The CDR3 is CAISEGAGSSYNEQFF. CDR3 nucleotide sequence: TGTGCCATCAGTGAGGGGGCAGGCAGCTCCTACAATGAGCAGTTCTTC.

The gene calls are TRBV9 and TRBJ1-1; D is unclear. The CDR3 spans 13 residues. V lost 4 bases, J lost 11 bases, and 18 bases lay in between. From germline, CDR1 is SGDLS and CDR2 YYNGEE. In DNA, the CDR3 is TGTGCCAGCAGCCCGAGGGCCGGTTTTCGGGCTTTCTTT. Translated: CASSPRAGFRAFF.

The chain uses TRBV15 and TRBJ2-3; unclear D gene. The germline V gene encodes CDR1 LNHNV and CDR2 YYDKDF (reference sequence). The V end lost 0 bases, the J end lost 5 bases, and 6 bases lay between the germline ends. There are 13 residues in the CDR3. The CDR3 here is CATSRDHQDTQYF. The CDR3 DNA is TGTGCCACCAGCAGAGATCATCAAGATACGCAGTATTTT.

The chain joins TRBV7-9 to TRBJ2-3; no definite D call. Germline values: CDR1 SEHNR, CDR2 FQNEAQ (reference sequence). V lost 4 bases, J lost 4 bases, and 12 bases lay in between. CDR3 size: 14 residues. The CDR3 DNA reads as TGTGCCAGCAGCTGGAGTGGTGGCGCAGATACGCAGTATTTT. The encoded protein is CASSWSGGADTQYF.

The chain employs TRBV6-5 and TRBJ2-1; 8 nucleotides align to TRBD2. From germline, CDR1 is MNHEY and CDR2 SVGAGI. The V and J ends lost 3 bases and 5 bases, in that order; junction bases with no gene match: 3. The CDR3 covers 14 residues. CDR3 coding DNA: TGTGCCAGCAGTTATAGCGGGGTGGACAATGAGCAGTTCTTC. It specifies CASSYSGVDNEQFF.

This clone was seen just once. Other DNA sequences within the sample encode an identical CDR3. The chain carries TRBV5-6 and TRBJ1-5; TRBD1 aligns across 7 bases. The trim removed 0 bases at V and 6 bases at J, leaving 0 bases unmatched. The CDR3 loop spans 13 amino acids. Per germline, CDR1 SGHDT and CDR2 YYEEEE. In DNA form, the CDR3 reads TGTGCCAGCAGCTTGGACAGGGGTCAGCCCCAGCATTTT. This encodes CASSLDRGQPQHF.

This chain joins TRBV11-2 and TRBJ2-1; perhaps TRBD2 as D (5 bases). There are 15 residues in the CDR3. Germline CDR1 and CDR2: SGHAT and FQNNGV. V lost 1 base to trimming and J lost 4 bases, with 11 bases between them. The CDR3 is CASSLVLAGYNEQFF. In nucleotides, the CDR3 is TGTGCCAGCAGCTTAGTCCTTGCGGGTTACAATGAGCAGTTCTTC.

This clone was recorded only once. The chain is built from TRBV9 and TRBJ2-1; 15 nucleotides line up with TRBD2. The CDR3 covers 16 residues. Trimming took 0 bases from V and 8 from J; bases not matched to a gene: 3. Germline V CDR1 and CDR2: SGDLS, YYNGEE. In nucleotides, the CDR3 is TGTGCCAGCAGCGTAGGGACTAGCGGGAGGGTTGATGAGCAGTTCTTC. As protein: CASSVGTSGRVDEQFF.

The CDR3, as DNA: TGTGCCAGCAGCGTAACTTCTACTAGTAACACCGGGGAGCTGTTTTTT. Translating gives CASSVTSTSNTGELFF. This chain links TRBV9 with TRBJ2-2, with a possible D match to TRBD2 (5 bases). V was trimmed by 1 base and J by 2 bases, leaving 12 bases between them. The germline V gene encodes CDR1 SGDLS and CDR2 YYNGEE. This CDR3 is 16 amino acids long.

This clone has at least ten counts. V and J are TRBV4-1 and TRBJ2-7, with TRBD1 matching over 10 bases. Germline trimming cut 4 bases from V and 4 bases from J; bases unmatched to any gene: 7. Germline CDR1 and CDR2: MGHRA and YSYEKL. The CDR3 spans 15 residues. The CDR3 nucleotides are TGCGCCAGCAGCCTAGAGACAGGGGGCGTTTACGAGCAGTACTTC. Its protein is CASSLETGGVYEQYF.

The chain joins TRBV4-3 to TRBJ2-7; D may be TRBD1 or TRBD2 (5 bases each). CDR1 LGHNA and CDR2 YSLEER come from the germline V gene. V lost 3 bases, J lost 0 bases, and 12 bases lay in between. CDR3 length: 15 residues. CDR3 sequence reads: CASSHGAASSYEQYF. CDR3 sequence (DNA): TGCGCCAGCAGCCACGGGGCCGCTAGCTCCTACGAGCAGTACTTC.

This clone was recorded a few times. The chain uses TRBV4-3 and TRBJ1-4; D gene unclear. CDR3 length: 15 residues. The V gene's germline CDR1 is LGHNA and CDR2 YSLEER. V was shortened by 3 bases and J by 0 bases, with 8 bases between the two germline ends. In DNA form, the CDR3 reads TGCGCCAGCAGCCACCTCGCTTCAACTAATGAAAAACTGTTTTTT. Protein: CASSHLASTNEKLFF.

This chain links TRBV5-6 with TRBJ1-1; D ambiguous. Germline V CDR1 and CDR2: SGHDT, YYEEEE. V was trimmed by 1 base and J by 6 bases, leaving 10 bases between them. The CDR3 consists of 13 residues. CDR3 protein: CASSLKSRAEAFF. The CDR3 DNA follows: TGTGCCAGCAGCTTGAAATCGAGGGCTGAAGCTTTCTTT.

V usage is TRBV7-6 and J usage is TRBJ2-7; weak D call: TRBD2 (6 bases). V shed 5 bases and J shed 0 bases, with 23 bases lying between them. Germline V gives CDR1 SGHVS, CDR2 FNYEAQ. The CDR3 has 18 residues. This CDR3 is CASSRYIGRTTSSYEQYF. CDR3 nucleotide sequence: TGTGCCAGCAGCCGCTACATAGGCAGGACTACGAGCTCCTACGAGCAGTACTTC.

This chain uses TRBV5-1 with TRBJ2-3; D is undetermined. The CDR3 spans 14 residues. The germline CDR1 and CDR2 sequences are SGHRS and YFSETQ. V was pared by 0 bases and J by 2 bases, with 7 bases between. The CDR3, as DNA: TGCGCCAGCAGCTTGGAGGCAAACACAGATACGCAGTATTTT. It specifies CASSLEANTDTQYF.

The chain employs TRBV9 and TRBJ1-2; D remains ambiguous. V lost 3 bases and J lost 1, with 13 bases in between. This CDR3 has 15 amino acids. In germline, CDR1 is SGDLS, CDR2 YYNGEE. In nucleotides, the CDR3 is TGTGCCAGCAGCGCCGGCCTGGCCAGTAACTATGGCTACACCTTC. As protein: CASSAGLASNYGYTF.

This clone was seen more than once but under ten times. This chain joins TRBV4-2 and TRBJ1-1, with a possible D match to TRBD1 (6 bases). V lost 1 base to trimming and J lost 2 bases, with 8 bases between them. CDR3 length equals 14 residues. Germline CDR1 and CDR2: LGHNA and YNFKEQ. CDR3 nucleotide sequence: TGTGCCAGCAGCCAAGGGACAGCCAACACTGAAGCTTTCTTT. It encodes CASSQGTANTEAFF.

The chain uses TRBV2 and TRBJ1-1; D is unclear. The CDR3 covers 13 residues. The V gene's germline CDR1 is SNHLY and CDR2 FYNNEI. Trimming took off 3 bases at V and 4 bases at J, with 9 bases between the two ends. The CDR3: CASSDFPGTEAFF. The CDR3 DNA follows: TGTGCCAGCAGTGATTTCCCGGGCACTGAAGCTTTCTTT.

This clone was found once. The CDR3 DNA reads as TGTGCCAGCAGCTTGGCTGGGACAGGGGGTGAAAAACTGTTTTTT. Its protein is CASSLAGTGGEKLFF. The chain employs TRBV5-4 and TRBJ1-4; TRBD1 agrees at 11 bases. The length of the CDR3 is 15 residues. The junction had 2 bases not matched to a gene; V was cut back by 0 bases and J by 7 bases. Looked up from germline, CDR1 is SGHNT and CDR2 is YYREEE (reference sequence).

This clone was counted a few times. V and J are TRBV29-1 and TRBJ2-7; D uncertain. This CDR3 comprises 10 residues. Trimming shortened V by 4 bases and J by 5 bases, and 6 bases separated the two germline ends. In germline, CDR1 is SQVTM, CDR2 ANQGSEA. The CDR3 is CSVGSNEQYF. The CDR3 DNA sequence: TGCAGCGTTGGGTCTAACGAGCAGTACTTC.

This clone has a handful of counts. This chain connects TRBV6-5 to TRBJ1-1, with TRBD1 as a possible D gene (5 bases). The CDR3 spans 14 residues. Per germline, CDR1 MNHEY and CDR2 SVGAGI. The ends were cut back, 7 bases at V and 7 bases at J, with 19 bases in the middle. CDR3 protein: CASNRVIGTGEAFF. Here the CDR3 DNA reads TGTGCCAGCAATAGAGTGATTGGGACCGGTGAAGCTTTCTTT.